The present T cell receptor (beta chain) was sequenced within a study of blood T cell repertoires in COVID-19. The overall study: Sites in the United States, Italy and Spain provided acute and convalescent COVID-19 samples. T cells, B-cell-depleted T cells, or PBMCs provided the cDNA or gDNA that served as material.

The V segment lost 4 bases and the J segment 4 bases; nucleotides outside the gene matches: 16. The CDR3 loop spans 20 amino acids. Germline V lookup: CDR1 SGHRS, CDR2 YFSETQ. Per the original data handling: Estimated nucleated cell counts came from reference gene primer amplification. The repertoire was sequenced with immunoSEQ multiplex PCR; TCRdb's copy has only in-frame clones and lacks some. V, J and clone size reflect that table, while D and trimming were determined from the DNA. The sample records some 130,000 clones, about 72% being singletons. Sequences were obtained from peripheral blood. The gene calls are TRBV5-1 and TRBJ2-1, with TRBD2 matching 14 bases. This clonotype was sampled from a man in his fifties or sixties who had recovered from COVID-19. The CDR3 nucleotides read TGCGCCAGCAGCCGGGGACTAGCGGGGGAAGAGAGGGTACGGTACAATGAGCAGTTCTTC. Translation gives CASSRGLAGEERVRYNEQFF.